Following are 21 T cell receptor beta chains from one sample sequenced in a study of cytomegalovirus exposure and HLA in healthy donors (TCRdb year 2017). The library relied on the immunoSEQ multiplex PCR assay. A mixture of 60 forward primers for TCR Vbeta segments and 13 reverse primers for TCR Jbeta segments was used in the multiplex PCR. This is the immuneACCESS table as TCRdb keeps it, with only in-frame sequences that have V and J called. A part of the clones is gone; compared with another copy, unresolved V genes explain less than half, and the rest is unexplained. The sample has about 82,000 clones on record, around 76% of them singletons. The top ten hold about 6% of the sample. The sample taken for sequencing was PBMCs. These receptors came from a woman between 45 and 65 years old in good health and CMV-seropositive.

This clone was seen a few times. This rearrangement joins TRBV30 to TRBJ1-5; 7 positions match TRBD1. This CDR3 contains 13 residues. Germline lookup yields CDR1 GTSNPN and CDR2 SVGIG (reference sequence). Trimming took 1 base from V and 4 from J; bases not matched to a gene: 1. The CDR3 bases are TGTGCCTGGAGTGCAGGGGGTAATCAGCCCCAGCATTTT. This encodes CAWSAGGNQPQHF.

V is TRBV7-9 and J is TRBJ1-2; D gene uncertain. This CDR3 spans 13 amino acids. V gave up 3 bases and J gave up 4 bases, with 9 bases separating them. Germline V gene lookup returns CDR1 SEHNR and CDR2 FQNEAQ (reference sequence). The CDR3 nucleotides are TGTGCCAGCAGCTTTGGGGAGGTCTATGGCTACACCTTC. This translates into CASSFGEVYGYTF. The full variable domain, completed using reference TRBV7-9 and TRBJ1-2, is DTGVSQNPRHKITKRGQNVTFRCDPISEHNRLYWYRQTLGQGPEFLTYFQNEAQLEKSRLLSDRFSAERPKGSFSTLEIQRTEQGDSAMYLCASSFGEVYGYTFGSGTRLTVV.

A few counts support this clone. The chain links TRBV29-1 to TRBJ2-3; D is uncertain. In germline, CDR1 is SQVTM, CDR2 ANQGSEA. Between the trimmed V and J ends, which lost 3 bases and 2 bases, there was a span of 3 bases. The CDR3 loop spans 11 amino acids. DNA of the CDR3: TGCAGCGTTGATCTCACAGATACGCAGTATTTT. Its protein product is CSVDLTDTQYF.

The J gene is TRBJ2-2, the V gene TRBV29-1, with D possibly being TRBD1 (5 bases). The CDR3 loop spans 13 amino acids. Trimming took off 4 bases at V and 6 bases at J, with 12 bases between the two ends. Germline V lookup: CDR1 SQVTM, CDR2 ANQGSEA. CDR3 amino acids: CSVGQSVAGELFF. In DNA, the CDR3 is TGCAGCGTTGGACAGTCGGTAGCCGGGGAGCTGTTTTTT.

This clone has only a few counts. This rearrangement joins TRBV29-1 to TRBJ2-7, with D tentatively TRBD2 (5 bases). In germline, CDR1 is SQVTM, CDR2 ANQGSEA. This CDR3 region has 12 residues. The V end was cut by 7 bases, the J end by 3 bases, with 13 bases between. For the CDR3, the DNA is TGCAGCGCCGAGGGCAGATTCTACGAGCAGTACTTC. Its translation is CSAEGRFYEQYF.

This clone was picked up a small number of times. V and J are TRBV2 and TRBJ2-5; TRBD2 matches 9 bases. Germline V CDR1 and CDR2: SNHLY, FYNNEI. The V gene end was trimmed by 6 bases and the J gene end by 1 base; junction bases not matched to a gene: 6. The CDR3 totals 15 residues. The CDR3 loop is CASSASGATQETQYF. The CDR3 DNA sequence: TGTGCCAGCAGCGCTAGCGGGGCAACCCAAGAGACCCAGTACTTC.

This sequence joins TRBV11-2 and TRBJ1-2; D is unresolved. The CDR3 spans 12 residues. Trimming stripped 1 base from V and 6 bases from J, with 6 bases between. The germline V gene encodes CDR1 SGHAT and CDR2 FQNNGV. The CDR3 reads CASSLAPDGYTF. The CDR3 DNA is TGTGCCAGCAGCTTAGCCCCAGATGGCTACACCTTC.

The CDR3 loop is CASSLYEGRNEQFF. The CDR3 bases are TGTGCCAGCAGTTTATATGAGGGTCGCAATGAGCAGTTCTTC. The J gene is TRBJ2-1, the V gene TRBV28, with D possibly TRBD2 on 5 matching bases. Looked up from germline, CDR1 is MDHEN and CDR2 is SYDVKM. V lost 1 base to trimming and J lost 6 bases, with 10 bases between them. This CDR3 has 14 amino acids.

The CDR3 DNA is TGTGCCATCAGTGAGCCCATGGAGGGGAATTCGGACGAGCAGTACTTC. Translation gives CAISEPMEGNSDEQYF. This chain joins TRBV10-3 and TRBJ2-7, with D tentatively TRBD2 (6 bases). V was shortened by 2 bases and J by 5 bases, with 19 bases between the two germline ends. Germline CDR1 reads ENHRY; CDR2 reads SYGVKD. The CDR3 totals 16 residues.

V usage is TRBV5-4 and J usage is TRBJ2-3, with 8 bases that match TRBD2. The length of the CDR3 is 15 residues. Germline V gene lookup returns CDR1 SGHNT and CDR2 YYREEE (reference sequence). The V and J ends lost 4 bases and 2 bases, in that order; junction bases with no gene match: 6. The CDR3 reads CASSRDSGITDTQYF. Written as DNA, the CDR3 is TGTGCCAGCAGCCGGGATAGCGGGATCACAGATACGCAGTATTTT.

The chain uses TRBV15 and TRBJ2-5; 12 bases align to TRBD2. The CDR3 covers 15 residues. Germline trimming cut 5 bases from V and 4 bases from J; bases unmatched to any gene: 5. The germline V gene has CDR1 LNHNV and CDR2 YYDKDF (reference sequence). Here the CDR3 reads CATSPPGLAGETQYF. In nucleotides, the CDR3 is TGTGCCACCAGCCCCCCGGGACTAGCGGGAGAGACCCAGTACTTC.

The chain couples TRBV4-1 to TRBJ2-2; TRBD2 matches at 7 bases. CDR1 and CDR2 from the germline V gene are MGHRA and YSYEKL. This CDR3 has 14 residues. The trim removed 2 bases at V and 4 bases at J, leaving 1 base unmatched. DNA for the CDR3: TGCGCCAGCAGCCAACCGGGGGGCACCGGGGAGCTGTTTTTT. Amino acid sequence: CASSQPGGTGELFF.

The V and J genes are TRBV5-8 and TRBJ2-1; tentatively, D is TRBD2 (5 bases). Germline values: CDR1 SGHTS, CDR2 YDEGEE. The V end was cut by 5 bases, the J end by 7 bases, with 16 bases between. The CDR3 has 14 residues. CDR3 sequence: CASSGLLGRNEQFF. The DNA of the CDR3 is TGTGCCAGCAGTGGCCTGCTGGGGAGAAATGAGCAGTTCTTC.

This clone showed up just once. The chain uses TRBV19 and TRBJ2-1; D gene unclear. The CDR3 sequence is 12 residues long. Germline CDR1 is LNHDA and CDR2 is SQIVND (reference sequence). V was clipped by 5 bases and J by 4 bases, with 6 bases between them. The CDR3 nucleotides are TGTGCCAGTAGTGACACTTACAATGAGCAGTTCTTC. This translates into CASSDTYNEQFF.

In DNA form, the CDR3 reads TGTGCCAGCACCGAGGACAGGGGGCGCGTCTACGAGCAGTACTTC. Translation gives CASTEDRGRVYEQYF. This chain connects TRBV6-1 to TRBJ2-5, with TRBD1 matching over 11 bases. The DNA end is a closer match to TRBJ2-7, so the J assignment may be wrong. The germline CDR1 and CDR2 sequences are MNHNS and SASEGT. This CDR3 comprises 15 residues.

The gene calls are TRBV30 and TRBJ1-6; D may be TRBD1 (6 bases). CDR3 length: 14 residues. V lost 5 bases and J lost 7, with 15 bases in between. Germline V CDR1 and CDR2: GTSNPN, SVGIG (reference sequence). This CDR3 is CAWWSTGHNSPLHF. CDR3 DNA sequence: TGTGCCTGGTGGAGTACAGGGCACAATTCACCCCTCCACTTT.

This clone is a singleton in its sample. The V gene is TRBV6-5, the J gene TRBJ2-2, with 8 bases identical to TRBD2. Germline V CDR1 and CDR2: MNHEY, SVGAGI. The J segment lost 4 bases and the V segment lost 7 bases, leaving 8 bases of the junction unmatched. The CDR3 length is 15 residues. CDR3 region: CASTGGVRGTGELFF. CDR3 bases: TGTGCCAGCACGGGGGGGGTGAGGGGCACCGGGGAGCTGTTTTTT.

This sequence joins TRBV29-1 and TRBJ1-4, with D possibly TRBD1 on 5 matching bases. Trimming stripped 4 bases from V and 4 bases from J, with 13 bases between. Germline loops: CDR1 SQVTM, CDR2 ANQGSEA. The CDR3 sequence is 14 residues long. CDR3 sequence reads: CSVAGGVNNEKLFF. The DNA of the CDR3 is TGCAGCGTTGCCGGGGGGGTCAATAATGAAAAACTGTTTTTT. The variable domain in full, completed from reference TRBV29-1 and TRBJ1-4, reads SAVISQKPSRDICQRGTSLTIQCQVDSQVTMMFWYRQQPGQSLTLIATANQGSEATYESGFVIDKFPISRPNLTFSTLTVSNMSPEDSSIYLCSVAGGVNNEKLFFGSGTQLSVL.

In its sample, this clone was seen many times. The rearrangement links TRBV5-1 to TRBJ2-2, with 10 nucleotides matching TRBD1. Germline CDR1 is SGHRS and CDR2 is YFSETQ. CDR3 length equals 17 residues. J gave up 2 bases and V 5 bases, and 9 bases lay outside the gene matches. In nucleotides, the CDR3 is TGCGCCAGCAGGCGGGCAGCGACAGGGGGCAACACCGGGGAGCTGTTTTTT. Its translation is CASRRAATGGNTGELFF.

The chain combines TRBV27 with TRBJ2-5, with D perhaps matching TRBD1 (7 bases). This CDR3 is 14 amino acids long. Trimming took 3 bases from V and 7 from J, leaving 15 bases between them. Germline V gene data show CDR1 as MNHEY and CDR2 as SMNVEV (reference sequence). CDR3 sequence: CASSFGRGDGTQYF. As DNA, the CDR3 is TGTGCCAGCAGTTTTGGCAGGGGGGACGGGACCCAGTACTTC.

The V and J genes are TRBV5-6 and TRBJ1-5; tentative D call: TRBD1 (5 bases). CDR1 is SGHDT, CDR2 YYEEEE, per germline. Trimming took off 0 bases at V and 12 bases at J, with 13 bases between the two ends. There are 13 residues in the CDR3. As DNA, the CDR3 is TGTGCCAGCAGCTTGGCTAGTCTTAGGGGCCAGCATTTT. Residues: CASSLASLRGQHF.